Following are 2 T cell receptor beta chains from one sample sequenced in a study of blood T cells in healthy people across ages. A second PCR of 7 to 11 cycles used a sample-barcoded 5' primer and a J-beta primer mix. TCRdb recomputed calls from the 5' RACE reads with MiXCR, one row per CDR3 protein. The sample carries about 1.4 million distinct CDR3 sequences, roughly 64% recorded once. Source material: blood. These TCRs come from a man younger than 35 in good health.

This clonotype is a singleton in its sample. In nucleotides, the CDR3 is TGTGCCACCAGTCCAATGATGGGGGAGCTGTTTTTT. Translated: CATSPMMGELFF. The chain recombines TRBV24-1 with TRBJ2-2; no reliable D call. From germline, CDR1 is KGHDR and CDR2 SFDVKD. The CDR3 loop spans 12 amino acids. V lost 6 bases to trimming and J lost 8 bases, with 9 bases between them.

J is TRBJ2-1 and V is TRBV29-1; perhaps TRBD2 as D (5 bases). V lost 3 bases, J lost 5 bases, and 14 bases lay in between. The CDR3 loop spans 14 amino acids. The germline gives CDR1 SQVTM, CDR2 ANQGSEA. CDR3 in amino acids: CSVDRLGVDNEQFF. Here the CDR3 DNA reads TGCAGCGTTGATCGGCTGGGAGTGGACAATGAGCAGTTCTTC.